The clone carrying this T cell receptor beta chain was detected ten times or more. There are 13 residues in the CDR3. Trimming removed 5 bases from V and 2 bases from J, with 9 bases in between. Germline CDR1 reads ENHRY; CDR2 reads SYGVKD. These data come from a study of CD8 T cells in ankylosing spondylitis. MiXCR, applied by TCRdb to the 5' RACE reads, yields one record per CDR3 protein. The sample includes approximately 220,000 distinct CDR3 sequences, about a quarter seen only once; the top ten take 5% to 7.5%. Material for sequencing was blood, either unsorted or a sorted T cell fraction (not recorded which). The sequence came from a male donor with ankylosing spondylitis or in good health (not recorded which). The chain links TRBV10-3 to TRBJ2-5; maybe TRBD2 (5 bases). The CDR3 loop reads CAISPSGQETQYF. CDR3 bases: TGTGCCATCAGTCCATCGGGACAAGAGACCCAGTACTTC.